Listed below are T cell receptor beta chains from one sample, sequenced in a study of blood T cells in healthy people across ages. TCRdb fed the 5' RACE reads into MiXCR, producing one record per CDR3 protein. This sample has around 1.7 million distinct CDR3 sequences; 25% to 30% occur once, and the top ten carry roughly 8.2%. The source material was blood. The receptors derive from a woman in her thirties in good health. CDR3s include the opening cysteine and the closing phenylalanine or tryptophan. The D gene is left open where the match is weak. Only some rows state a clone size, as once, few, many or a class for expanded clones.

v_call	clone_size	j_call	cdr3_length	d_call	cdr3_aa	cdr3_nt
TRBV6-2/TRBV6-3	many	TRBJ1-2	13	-	CASSTQGAYGYTF	TGTGCCAGCAGCACGCAAGGGGCCTATGGCTACACCTTC
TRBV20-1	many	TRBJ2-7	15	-	CSARDLAGPSYEQYF	TGCAGTGCTAGAGATCTCGCGGGGCCATCCTACGAGCAGTACTTC
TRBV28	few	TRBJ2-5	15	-	CASSSRDGPGETQYF	TGTGCCAGCAGCAGTCGGGACGGCCCGGGGGAGACCCAGTACTTC
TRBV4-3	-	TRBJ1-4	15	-	CASSQGNRAGEKLFF	TGCGCCAGCAGCCAAGGAAACAGGGCCGGCGAAAAACTGTTTTTT
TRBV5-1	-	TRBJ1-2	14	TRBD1	CASSSVQGARGYTF	TGCGCCAGCAGCTCAGTACAGGGGGCGCGGGGCTACACCTTC
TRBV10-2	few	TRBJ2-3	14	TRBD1	CASRDRASTDTQYF	TGCGCCAGCAGAGACAGGGCTAGCACAGATACGCAGTATTTT
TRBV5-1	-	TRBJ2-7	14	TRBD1	CASSLGGQGDEQYF	TGCGCCAGCAGCTTGGGTGGTCAGGGGGACGAGCAGTACTTC
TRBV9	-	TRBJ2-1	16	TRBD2	CASSVGTSGGYNEQFF	TGTGCCAGCAGCGTAGGAACTAGCGGGGGTTACAATGAGCAGTTCTTC
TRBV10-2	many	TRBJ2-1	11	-	CASSESGEQFF	TGCGCCAGCAGTGAGTCTGGGGAGCAGTTCTTC
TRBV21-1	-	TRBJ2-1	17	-	CASSKMASGGPYNEQFF	TGTGCCAGCAGCAAAATGGCTAGCGGGGGCCCGTACAATGAGCAGTTCTTC
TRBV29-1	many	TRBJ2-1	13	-	CSVERGLHNEQFF	TGCAGCGTTGAAAGAGGACTACACAATGAGCAGTTCTTC
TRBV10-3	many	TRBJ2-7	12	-	CAISEMGDEQYF	TGTGCCATCAGTGAAATGGGAGACGAGCAGTACTTC
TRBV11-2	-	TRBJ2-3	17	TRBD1	CASSFPSGGSSTDTQYF	TGTGCCAGCAGCTTCCCTTCAGGGGGCTCCTCCACAGATACGCAGTATTTT
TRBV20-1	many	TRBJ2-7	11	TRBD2	CSARRDYEQYF	TGCAGTGCTAGGCGGGACTATGAGCAGTACTTC
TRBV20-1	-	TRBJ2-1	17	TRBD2	CSARDPASGRDYNEQFF	TGCAGTGCTAGAGATCCGGCTAGCGGGAGGGATTACAATGAGCAGTTCTTC
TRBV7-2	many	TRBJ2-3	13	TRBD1	CASSLIQGDTQYF	TGTGCCAGCAGCTTAATACAGGGGGATACGCAGTATTTT
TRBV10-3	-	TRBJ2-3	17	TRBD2	CAISEEHLAGVPSTQYF	TGTGCCATCAGTGAGGAGCATCTAGCGGGGGTCCCTTCTACGCAGTATTTT
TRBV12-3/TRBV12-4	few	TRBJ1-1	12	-	CASSPRHNEAFF	TGTGCCAGCAGTCCTCGGCATAATGAAGCTTTCTTT
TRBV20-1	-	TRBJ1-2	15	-	CSARGRPYSGYGYTF	TGCAGTGCTAGAGGCCGACCTTACAGTGGCTATGGCTACACCTTC
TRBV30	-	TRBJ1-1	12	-	CAWSVLRQIPFF	TGTGCCTGGAGTGTACTTCGACAGATACCTTTCTTT
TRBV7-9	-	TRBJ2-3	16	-	CASSTYKAVSTDTQYF	TGTGCCAGCAGCACTTATAAGGCGGTGAGCACAGATACGCAGTATTTT
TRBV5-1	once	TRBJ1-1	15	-	CASSLERFTNTEAFF	TGCGCCAGCAGCTTGGAGCGGTTCACCAACACTGAAGCTTTCTTT
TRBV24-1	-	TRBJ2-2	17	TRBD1	CATIDSPGTGRTGELFF	TGTGCCACCATTGATTCGCCCGGGACAGGGCGAACCGGGGAGCTGTTTTTT
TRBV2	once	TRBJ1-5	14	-	CASGEEGEGQPQHF	TGTGCCAGCGGTGAAGAAGGGGAGGGTCAGCCCCAGCATTTT
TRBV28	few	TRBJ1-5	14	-	CASTFPGGNQPQHF	TGTGCCAGCACCTTTCCCGGGGGAAATCAGCCCCAGCATTTT
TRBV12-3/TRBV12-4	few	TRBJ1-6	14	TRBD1	CASSYRGTNSPLHF	TGTGCCAGCAGTTACAGGGGGACTAATTCACCCCTCCACTTT
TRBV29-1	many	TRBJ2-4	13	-	CSGGRGPGDIQYF	TGCAGCGGGGGTAGGGGCCCCGGGGACATTCAGTACTTC
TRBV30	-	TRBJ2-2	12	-	CAWTAGTGELFF	TGTGCCTGGACCGCAGGGACCGGGGAGCTGTTTTTT
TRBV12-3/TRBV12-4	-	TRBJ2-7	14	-	CASAIREAPYEQYF	TGTGCCAGCGCTATAAGGGAGGCGCCTTACGAGCAGTACTTC
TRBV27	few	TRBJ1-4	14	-	CASSPFATNEKLFF	TGTGCCAGCAGCCCTTTTGCAACTAATGAAAAACTGTTTTTT
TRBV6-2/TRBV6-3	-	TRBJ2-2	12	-	CASSSPHGELFF	TGTGCCAGCAGTTCACCTCACGGGGAGCTGTTTTTT
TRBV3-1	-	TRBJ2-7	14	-	CASSQPLGNNEQYF	TGTGCCAGCAGTCAACCCCTTGGAAACAATGAGCAGTACTTC
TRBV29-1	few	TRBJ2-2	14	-	CSVRKGEHTGELFF	TGCAGCGTACGAAAGGGGGAGCACACCGGGGAGCTGTTTTTT
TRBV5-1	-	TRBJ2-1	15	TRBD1	CASRLYWTGDHEQFF	TGCGCCAGCAGACTGTACTGGACAGGGGACCATGAGCAGTTCTTC
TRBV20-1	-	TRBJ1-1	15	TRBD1	CSARPTGGWGTEAFF	TGCAGTGCAAGGCCTACAGGGGGCTGGGGCACTGAAGCTTTCTTT
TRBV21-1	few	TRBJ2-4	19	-	CASSPPRGTSGIAKNIQYF	TGTGCCAGCAGCCCTCCCAGAGGGACTAGCGGAATAGCCAAAAACATTCAGTACTTC
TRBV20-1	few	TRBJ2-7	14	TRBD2	CSAREAGGIYEQYF	TGCAGTGCTAGAGAAGCGGGAGGAATATACGAGCAGTACTTC
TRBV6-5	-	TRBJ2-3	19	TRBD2	CASSSLAGGPVLNKHTQYF	TGTGCCAGCAGTTCGCTAGCGGGAGGGCCGGTTCTAAATAAACATACGCAGTATTTT
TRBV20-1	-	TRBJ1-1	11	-	CSASDRTEAFF	TGCAGTGCATCAGACAGAACAGAAGCTTTCTTT
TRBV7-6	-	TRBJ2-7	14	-	CASSLGDSRGEQYF	TGTGCCAGCAGCTTAGGGGATTCCCGGGGCGAGCAGTACTTC
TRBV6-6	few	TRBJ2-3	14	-	CASSYTLGTDTQYF	TGTGCCAGCAGTTATACCCTGGGCACAGATACGCAGTATTTT
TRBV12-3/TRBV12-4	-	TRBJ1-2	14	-	CASIRRGSSHGYTF	TGTGCCAGCATCCGCCGAGGAAGTAGCCATGGCTACACCTTC
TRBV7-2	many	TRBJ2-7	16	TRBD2	CASSLANVAGPYEQYF	TGTGCCAGCAGCTTGGCTAATGTAGCGGGTCCCTACGAGCAGTACTTC
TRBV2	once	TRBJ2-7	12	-	CASGGRYYEQYF	TGTGCCAGTGGGGGCCGTTACTACGAGCAGTACTTC
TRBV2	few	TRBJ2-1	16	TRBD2	CASMREAGRTYNEQFF	TGTGCCAGCATGAGAGAAGCGGGGCGCACCTACAATGAGCAGTTCTTC
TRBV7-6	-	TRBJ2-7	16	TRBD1	CASSKTGGLRSYEQYF	TGTGCCAGCAGCAAAACAGGGGGCCTTCGTTCCTACGAGCAGTACTTC
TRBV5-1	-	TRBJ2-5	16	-	CASSLEAGGVYNEQYF	TGCGCCAGCAGCTTGGAGGCCGGGGGCGTTTACAATGAGCAGTACTTC
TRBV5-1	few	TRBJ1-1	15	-	CASSLDGRPNTEAFF	TGCGCCAGCAGCTTGGACGGACGCCCAAACACTGAAGCTTTCTTT
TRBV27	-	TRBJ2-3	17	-	CASSLSVRGAMADTQYF	TGTGCCAGCAGTTTATCAGTCCGGGGCGCCATGGCAGATACGCAGTATTTT
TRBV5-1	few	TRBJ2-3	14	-	CASSVRPNTDTQYF	TGCGCCAGCAGCGTTCGGCCGAACACAGATACGCAGTATTTT
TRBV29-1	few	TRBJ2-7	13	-	CSVVDKSSYEQYF	TGCAGCGTTGTGGACAAGAGCTCCTACGAGCAGTACTTC
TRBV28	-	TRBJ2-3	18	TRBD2	CASSPRPSGVPRTDTQYF	TGTGCCAGCAGTCCACGTCCTAGCGGGGTTCCTCGCACAGATACGCAGTATTTT
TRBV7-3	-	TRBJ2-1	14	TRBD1	CVSSRQGGRREQFF	TGTGTCAGCAGCCGACAGGGGGGGAGAAGGGAGCAGTTCTTC
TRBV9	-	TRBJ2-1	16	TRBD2	CASSVEVTSGSRRQFF	TGTGCCAGCAGCGTAGAGGTGACTAGCGGGAGTCGGCGGCAGTTCTTC
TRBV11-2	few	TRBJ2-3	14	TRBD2	CASSVSPGLNKKYF	TGTGCCAGCAGCGTATCACCGGGACTAAACAAAAAGTATTTT
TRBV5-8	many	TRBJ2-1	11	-	CASSLQGRQFF	TGTGCCAGCAGCTTACAGGGCCGGCAGTTCTTC
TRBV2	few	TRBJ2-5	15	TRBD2	CASRTGLAAGETQYF	TGTGCCAGCAGAACGGGACTAGCGGCGGGGGAGACCCAGTACTTC
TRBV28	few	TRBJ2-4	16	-	CASSLYGELAKNIQYF	TGTGCCAGCAGTTTGTATGGAGAACTGGCCAAAAACATTCAGTACTTC
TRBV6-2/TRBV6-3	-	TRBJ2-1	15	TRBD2	CASNGARGAYNEQFF	TGTGCCAGCAATGGGGCGCGGGGGGCCTACAATGAGCAGTTCTTC
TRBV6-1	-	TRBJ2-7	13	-	CASRDSGLYEQYF	TGTGCCAGCAGAGACAGCGGACTCTACGAGCAGTACTTC